The source of this T cell receptor (beta chain) is a study of T-cell reconstitution after alpha-beta-depleted transplantation in children. The library targeted TCRbeta and was prepared with unique molecular identifiers. TCRdb re-analysed the PCR reads in MiXCR, keeping a single row per CDR3 protein. Of about 610,000 distinct CDR3 sequences listed, about 10% were seen once; the top ten hold 3.5% to 5%. Germline V gene lookup returns CDR1 SGHKS and CDR2 YYEKEE (reference sequence). V was cut by 2 bases and J by 3 bases, with 12 bases left in between. The CDR3 length is 15 residues. This clonotype showed up just a few times.

The sequence was collected from a human donor who donated a stem cell graft to a child with acute myeloid leukemia. This sample comprised PBMCs from the stem cell graft donor, obtained from the stem cell graft. The rearrangement joins TRBV5-5 to TRBJ1-5; D is possibly TRBD1 (5 bases). DNA of the CDR3: TGTGCCAGCAGCTTTTCGGGGGAGTACAATCAGCCCCAGCATTTT. Encoded protein: CASSFSGEYNQPQHF. Full variable domain (missing parts from reference TRBV5-5 and TRBJ1-5): DAGVTQSPTHLIKTRGQQVTLRCSPISGHKSVSWYQQVLGQGPQFIFQYYEKEERGRGNFPDRFSARQFPNYSSELNVNALLLGDSALYLCASSFSGEYNQPQHFGDGTRLSIL.